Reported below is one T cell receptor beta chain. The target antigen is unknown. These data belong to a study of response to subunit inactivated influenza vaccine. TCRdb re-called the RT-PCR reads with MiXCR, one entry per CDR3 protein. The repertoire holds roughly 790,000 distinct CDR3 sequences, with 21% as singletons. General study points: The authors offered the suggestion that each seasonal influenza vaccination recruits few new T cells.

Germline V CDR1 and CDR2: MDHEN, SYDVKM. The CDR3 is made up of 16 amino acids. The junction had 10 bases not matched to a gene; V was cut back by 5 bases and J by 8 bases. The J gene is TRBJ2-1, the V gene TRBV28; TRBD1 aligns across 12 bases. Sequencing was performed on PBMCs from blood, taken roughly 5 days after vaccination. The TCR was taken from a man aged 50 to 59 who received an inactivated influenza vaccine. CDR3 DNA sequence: TGTGCCAGCAGTACCCTCCGGGACAGGGGGCGCTATGAGCAGTTCTTC. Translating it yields CASSTLRDRGRYEQFF.